The entry below describes one T cell receptor beta chain. Its antigen target is currently unknown. No base quality values were provided; no much bigger clone lies one nucleotide off. The protocol used for the library was the immunoSEQ multiplex PCR assay. Imported from immuneACCESS, the table was reduced by TCRdb to in-frame sequences with V and J called. These copies leave out some clones; in studies compared against another copy, an unresolved V gene accounts for under half, and the cause of the remainder is not known. Here the sample has under 45,000 clones; approximately 90% occur a single time. In total, the top ten clones hold around 4.5% of the sample. This record comes from a study of T cell changes during pregnancy in multiple sclerosis (dated by TCRdb to between 2018 and 2021). For the study in its entirety: Changes in the T cell repertoire over the course of pregnancy were examined in this study in women with multiple sclerosis.

Cut back by 3 bases and 6 bases, the V and J ends lie 17 bases apart. From cysteine to phenylalanine, the CDR3 is 15 amino acids long. The only DNA kept is the CDR3, 45 bases in frame from the first base. In the germline V gene, CDR1 corresponds to SGHTA and CDR2 to FQGNSA. Sequencing was performed on peripheral blood, taken in the second trimester of pregnancy. The receptor chain draws on TRBV7-2 and TRBJ1-1; the D region possibly corresponds to TRBD1 (5 bases align). This TCR was recovered from a female donor in good health, enrolled as a control in a pregnancy study. This receptor carries the CDR3 CASSFQVGTGAEAFF. The DNA sequence follows: TGTGCCAGCAGCTTCCAGGTCGGCACGGGGGCTGAAGCTTTCTTT.